A selection of T cell receptor beta chains follows, all from one sample in a study of blood T cell repertoires in COVID-19. Method: immunoSEQ multiplex PCR; TCRdb's copy keeps in-frame clones and lacks some. Of 200,000 to 300,000 clones in the sample, around 88% were seen once. The sample was PBMCs or T cells enriched from blood (not recorded which). The receptors come from a woman between 40 and 55 years old with acute COVID-19. The CDR3 runs from the conserved cysteine through the conserved F or W. The D gene is left open where the match is weak. The size entry is marked missing in some rows and otherwise reads once, few, many or a size class.

d_call,clone_size,cdr3_length,v_call,j_call,cdr3_nt,cdr3_aa
NA,few,14,TRBV27,TRBJ1-1,TGTGCCAGCAGCCCCAGGCCCATGAACACTGAAGCTTTCTTT,CASSPRPMNTEAFF
TRBD1,NA,15,TRBV2,TRBJ1-5,TGTGCCAGCAAGGGTAGGGACAGGAGAAATCAGCCCCAGCATTTT,CASKGRDRRNQPQHF
NA,once,15,TRBV13,TRBJ2-1,TGTGCCAGCAGCCCCCGACTGGATCCCTACAATGAGCAGTTCTTC,CASSPRLDPYNEQFF
NA,NA,15,TRBV28,TRBJ2-5,TGTGCCAGCAGTTTTGGCGGGATCCGCCAAGAGACCCAGTACTTC,CASSFGGIRQETQYF
NA,NA,14,TRBV19,TRBJ1-5,TGTGCCAGTAGTAACGCAGGCCTCAATCAGCCCCAGCATTTT,CASSNAGLNQPQHF
TRBD2,NA,16,TRBV24-1,TRBJ2-1,TGTGCCACCAGTGATTTGCCTAGCGGGAGGGCCAATGAGCAGTTCTTC,CATSDLPSGRANEQFF
TRBD1,NA,17,TRBV6-1,TRBJ1-3,TGTGCCAGCAGTGAATTTTCCGGGACAGACTCTGGAAACACCATATATTTT,CASSEFSGTDSGNTIYF
TRBD1,NA,21,TRBV3-1/TRBV3-2,TRBJ2-6,TGTGCCAGCAGCAGACGCCCCTTTCAGACAGGGGAAAGCTCTGGGGCCAACGTCCTGACTTTC,CASSRRPFQTGESSGANVLTF
NA,once,14,TRBV5-4,TRBJ2-4,TGTGCCAGCAGCTTCGGAGGGCACGAAAACATTCAGTACTTC,CASSFGGHENIQYF
NA,NA,13,TRBV28,TRBJ1-1,TGTGCCAGCAGCATCACGGTAAACACTGAAGCTTTCTTT,CASSITVNTEAFF
TRBD2,NA,16,TRBV9,TRBJ2-1,TGTGCCAGCAGCGGGACTAGCGGGAGCCCCTACAATGAGCAGTTCTTC,CASSGTSGSPYNEQFF
NA,NA,14,TRBV6-5,TRBJ1-2,TGTGCCAGCAGTTACTCTGAATCAGGGGATGGCTACACCTTC,CASSYSESGDGYTF
TRBD1,NA,15,TRBV11-3,TRBJ1-4,TGTGCCAGCAACGCCCGACAGGGGGCTGAGGAAAAACTGTTTTTT,CASNARQGAEEKLFF
NA,NA,14,TRBV5-1,TRBJ2-5,TGCGCCAGCAGCTTGGGGGTCACGGGAGAGACCCAGTACTTC,CASSLGVTGETQYF
TRBD2,NA,15,TRBV4-3,TRBJ2-1,TGCGCCAGCAGGAAAAGCGGGAGTCTCCACAATGAGCAGTTCTTC,CASRKSGSLHNEQFF
NA,once,11,TRBV2,TRBJ1-2,TGTGCCAGCAGTGATCTGAGTGGCTACACCTTC,CASSDLSGYTF
NA,once,14,TRBV5-5,TRBJ1-4,TGTGCCAGCAGCGCGCAAGCAACTAATGAAAAACTGTTTTTT,CASSAQATNEKLFF
TRBD1,NA,14,TRBV5-1,TRBJ1-1,TGCGCCAGTATGCAGGGACAGATGAACACTGAAGCTTTCTTT,CASMQGQMNTEAFF
TRBD1,few,16,TRBV28,TRBJ2-1,TGTGCCAGCAGTTTTGATTGGACAGGGCGAGACAATGAGCAGTTCTTC,CASSFDWTGRDNEQFF
NA,NA,14,TRBV28,TRBJ2-1,TGTGCCAGCATCCTTCCCGACAGATCCGGTGAGCAGTTCTTC,CASILPDRSGEQFF
NA,NA,14,TRBV29-1,TRBJ1-1,TGCAGCGTTGAAGATTATGCTATGAACACTGAAGCTTTCTTT,CSVEDYAMNTEAFF
TRBD1,NA,14,TRBV2,TRBJ1-1,TGTGCCAGCAGGATACAGGGGGGGAACACTGAAGCTTTCTTT,CASRIQGGNTEAFF